The 20 T cell receptor beta chains in this list originate from one sample, sequenced in a study of T-cell memory formation after mild COVID-19. One entry per CDR3 protein, called by TCRdb with MiXCR from the 5' RACE reads. The table includes just over 350,000 distinct CDR3 sequences, approximately 15% detected once. Sequenced input: PBMCs or a T cell subset sorted from them (not recorded which). These TCRs come from a man younger than 30 who had mild COVID-19 (a few samples of this study predate the infection). Cell type and time point are not known.

This clonotype was seen only a few times. V usage is TRBV5-1 and J usage is TRBJ2-2; unclear D gene. Per the germline V gene, CDR1 is SGHRS and CDR2 is YFSETQ. Trimming took 0 bases from V and 0 from J, leaving 6 bases between them. The CDR3 is 15 amino acids. The DNA of the CDR3 is TGCGCCAGCAGCTTGGATCTAACGAACACCGGGGAGCTGTTTTTT. Translating gives CASSLDLTNTGELFF.

The sample holds many counts of this clonotype. The V gene is TRBV5-1, the J gene TRBJ2-7; 9 bases line up with TRBD1. The CDR3 totals 13 residues. CDR1 is SGHRS, CDR2 YFSETQ, per germline. Trimming cost V 2 bases and J 6 bases; bases outside gene matches: 3. Here the CDR3 DNA reads TGCGCCAGCAGCTTCTCGACAGGGGGCGAGCAGTACGTC. This encodes CASSFSTGGEQYV.

The sample holds a few counts of this clonotype. The chain carries TRBV29-1 and TRBJ1-3; possible D gene TRBD1, 5 bases. This CDR3 region has 11 residues. V dropped 7 bases and J dropped 3 bases, with 7 bases sitting between them. CDR1 is SQVTM and CDR2 is ANQGSEA in the germline V gene. CDR3 amino acids: CSGRDGNTIYF. CDR3 sequence (DNA): TGCAGCGGCAGGGATGGAAACACCATATATTTT.

The chain employs TRBV29-1 and TRBJ2-4, with no clear D. V was clipped by 3 bases and J by 1 base, with 13 bases between them. Per germline, CDR1 SQVTM and CDR2 ANQGSEA. This CDR3 is built from 15 residues. CDR3: CSVEFPLLAKNIQYF. The CDR3 DNA reads TGCAGCGTTGAGTTTCCACTTCTCGCCAAAAACATTCAGTACTTC. The full variable domain, its missing parts supplied by reference TRBV29-1 and TRBJ2-4, is SAVISQKPSRDICQRGTSLTIQCQVDSQVTMMFWYRQQPGQSLTLIATANQGSEATYESGFVIDKFPISRPNLTFSTLTVSNMSPEDSSIYLCSVEFPLLAKNIQYFGAGTRLSVL.

The CDR3 DNA reads TGTGCCAGCAGCCCCGAATTGGGAGGCTACGAGCAGTACGTC. Residues: CASSPELGGYEQYV. The genes are TRBV11-2 and TRBJ2-7; a weak D match, TRBD2 (6 bases). The ends were cut back, 5 bases at V and 3 bases at J, with 14 bases in the middle. This CDR3 spans 14 amino acids. CDR1 is SGHAT and CDR2 is FQNNGV in the germline V gene.

This clonotype was detected a few times. In nucleotides, the CDR3 is TGTGCCAGCAGCCAAGAGGACAAACGCTCCTATAATTCACCCCTCCACTTT. This sequence encodes CASSQEDKRSYNSPLHF. J is TRBJ1-6 and V is TRBV14; D is possibly TRBD1 (5 bases). The CDR3 extends over 17 amino acids. The ends were cut back, 0 bases at V and 0 bases at J, with 9 bases in the middle. Germline CDR1 and CDR2: SGHDN and FVKESK.

The genes are TRBV15 and TRBJ1-3; TRBD1 is a possible D gene (5 bases). V lost 0 bases to trimming and J lost 4 bases, with 10 bases between them. The CDR3 is 15 amino acids. Germline V gene lookup returns CDR1 LNHNV and CDR2 YYDKDF (reference sequence). CDR3 coding DNA: TGTGCCACCAGCAGAGACCCGACAGTAGGAAACACCATATATTTT. Amino acid sequence: CATSRDPTVGNTIYF.

The chain joins TRBV19 to TRBJ2-2; the D is unclear. The CDR3 runs to 13 residues. V lost 1 base, J lost 7 bases, and 7 bases lay in between. CDR1 LNHDA and CDR2 SQIVND come from the germline V gene (reference sequence). CDR3: CASSIANLGELFF. The CDR3, as DNA: TGTGCCAGTAGTATAGCCAACCTCGGGGAGCTGTTTTTT.

The V and J genes are TRBV18 and TRBJ2-7; no clear D gene. Germline CDR1 and CDR2: KGHSH and LQKENI. This CDR3 region has 14 residues. V lost 2 bases to trimming and J lost 6 bases, with 14 bases between them. CDR3 sequence reads: CASSPGAPPGEQYF. Here the CDR3 DNA reads TGTGCCAGCTCACCAGGAGCCCCCCCGGGCGAGCAGTACTTC. The full variable domain, rest sourced from reference TRBV18 and TRBJ2-7, is NAGVMQNPRHLVRRRGQEARLRCSPMKGHSHVYWYRQLPEEGLKFMVYLQKENIIDESGMPKERFSAEFPKEGPSILRIQQVVRGDSAAYFCASSPGAPPGEQYFGPGTRLTVT.

Many counts were recorded for this clonotype. The chain couples TRBV20-1 to TRBJ1-3, with D unresolved. This CDR3 has 15 amino acids. Between the trimmed V and J ends, which lost 2 bases and 2 bases, there was a span of 13 bases. Germline V CDR1 and CDR2: DFQATT, SNEGSKA (reference sequence). This CDR3 is CSARRSLVPGNTIYF. The CDR3 DNA sequence: TGCAGTGCTAGACGGTCACTTGTCCCTGGAAACACCATATATTTT.

This rearrangement joins TRBV18 to TRBJ2-7, with unresolved D. The ends were cut back, 3 bases at V and 3 bases at J, with 9 bases in the middle. CDR3 length equals 13 residues. Germline loops: CDR1 KGHSH, CDR2 LQKENI. CDR3 bases: TGTGCCAGCTCACCTTTGGATGGCTACGAGCAGTACGTC. It yields the protein CASSPLDGYEQYV.

This clonotype was seen repeatedly, ten times or more. The chain joins TRBV24-1 to TRBJ2-1; TRBD2 matches at 12 bases. This CDR3 has 17 amino acids. Germline loops: CDR1 KGHDR, CDR2 SFDVKD. V was pared by 4 bases and J by 10 bases, with 13 bases of the junction left unmatched. The CDR3 protein is CATSDLTSGGALGEQFF. As DNA, the CDR3 is TGTGCCACCAGTGACCTGACTAGCGGGGGCGCCCTTGGAGAGCAGTTCTTC.

This chain connects TRBV29-1 to TRBJ2-2; D uncertain. The CDR3 covers 12 residues. Trimming removed 4 bases at V and 4 bases at J, with 7 bases between. The germline V gene has CDR1 SQVTM and CDR2 ANQGSEA. The CDR3 spells CSVVRSTGELFF. As DNA, the CDR3 is TGCAGCGTTGTCCGCAGCACCGGGGAGCTGTTTTTT.

This clonotype was detected only a few times. The V gene is TRBV9, the J gene TRBJ2-1; D assignment may be TRBD1 or TRBD2 (5 bases each). V was clipped by 7 bases and J by 8 bases, with 25 bases between them. There are 16 residues in the CDR3. Germline CDR1 is SGDLS and CDR2 is YYNGEE. The CDR3 loop reads CASHPRGGGSHDEQFF. In nucleotides, the CDR3 is TGTGCCAGCCATCCTCGGGGTGGGGGATCCCACGATGAGCAGTTCTTC.

This clonotype was seen more than once but under ten times. This chain uses TRBV5-1 with TRBJ2-1, with TRBD1 matching over 8 bases. Per germline, CDR1 SGHRS and CDR2 YFSETQ. This CDR3 comprises 14 residues. V shed 0 bases, J shed 7 bases, and the junction held 3 bases outside the gene matches. The CDR3 nucleotides read TGCGCCAGCAGCTTGGCTGACAGGGGTAATGAGCAGTTCTTC. As protein: CASSLADRGNEQFF.

This clonotype was seen a few times. V is TRBV5-1 and J is TRBJ2-5; D might be TRBD1 (6 bases). With 0 bases removed from V and 7 bases from J, the gap between germline ends came to 13 bases. Germline V gene lookup returns CDR1 SGHRS and CDR2 YFSETQ. The length of the CDR3 is 14 residues. CDR3: CASSLGNRDATQYF. As DNA, the CDR3 is TGCGCCAGCAGCTTGGGCAACAGGGACGCGACCCAGTACTTC.

This clonotype was seen a handful of times. The rearrangement links TRBV6-4 to TRBJ1-1; D remains unclear. Deletions cut 0 bases from V and 4 bases from J, with 9 bases between. The CDR3 is 14 residues long. Germline-derived CDR1 and CDR2 are MRHNA and SNTAGT. CDR3 amino acids: CASSDSESPTEAFF. The CDR3 nucleotides read TGTGCCAGCAGTGACTCGGAAAGCCCCACTGAAGCTTTCTTT.

The J gene is TRBJ2-6, the V gene TRBV12-3 or TRBV12-4; D is ambiguous. The V gene lost 7 bases and the J gene lost 5 bases, with 6 bases spanning the gap. CDR3 length: 12 amino acids. The CDR3 nucleotides read TGTGCCAGCACCCGCTGGGCCAACGTCCTGACTTTC. Protein: CASTRWANVLTF.

This chain connects TRBV6-5 to TRBJ2-3; 12 bases line up with TRBD1. Germline CDR1 reads MNHEY; CDR2 reads SVGAGI. There are 14 residues in the CDR3. Trimming removed 8 bases from V and 3 bases from J; junction bases left unmatched: 3. The CDR3 loop is CASSGQGATDTQYF. In DNA, the CDR3 is TGTGCCAGCTCGGGACAGGGGGCAACAGATACGCAGTATTTT.

This clonotype has a handful of counts. The chain joins TRBV7-6 to TRBJ1-6, with 10 bases identical to TRBD1. The V segment lost 5 bases and the J segment 10 bases; nucleotides outside the gene matches: 5. CDR1 is SGHVS and CDR2 is FNYEAQ in the germline V gene. CDR3 length: 14 residues. The CDR3 spells CASSRMDRGSPLHF. The CDR3, as DNA: TGTGCCAGCAGCCGGATGGACAGGGGGTCACCCCTCCACTTT.